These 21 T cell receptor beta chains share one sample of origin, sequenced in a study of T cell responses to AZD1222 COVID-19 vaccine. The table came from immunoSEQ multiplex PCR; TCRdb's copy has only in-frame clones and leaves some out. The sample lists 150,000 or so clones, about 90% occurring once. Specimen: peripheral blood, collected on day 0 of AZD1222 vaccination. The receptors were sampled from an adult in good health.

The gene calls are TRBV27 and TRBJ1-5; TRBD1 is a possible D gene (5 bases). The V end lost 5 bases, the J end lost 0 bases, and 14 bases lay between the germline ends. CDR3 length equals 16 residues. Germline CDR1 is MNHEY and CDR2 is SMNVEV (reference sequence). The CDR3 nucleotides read TGTGCCAGCAGTCCCCATAGGGACTTTAGCAATCAGCCCCAGCATTTT. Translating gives CASSPHRDFSNQPQHF.

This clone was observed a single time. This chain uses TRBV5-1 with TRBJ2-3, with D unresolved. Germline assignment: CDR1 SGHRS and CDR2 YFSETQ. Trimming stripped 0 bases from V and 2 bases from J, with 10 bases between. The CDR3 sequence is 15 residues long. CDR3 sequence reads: CASSLAAGTTDTQYF. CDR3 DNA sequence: TGCGCCAGCAGCTTGGCTGCTGGAACCACAGATACGCAGTATTTT.

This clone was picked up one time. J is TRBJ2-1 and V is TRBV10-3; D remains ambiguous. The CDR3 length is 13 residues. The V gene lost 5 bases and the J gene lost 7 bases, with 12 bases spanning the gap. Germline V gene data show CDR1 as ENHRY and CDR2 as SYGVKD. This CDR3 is CAISTIIENEQFF. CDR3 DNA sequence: TGTGCCATCAGTACCATCATAGAAAATGAGCAGTTCTTC.

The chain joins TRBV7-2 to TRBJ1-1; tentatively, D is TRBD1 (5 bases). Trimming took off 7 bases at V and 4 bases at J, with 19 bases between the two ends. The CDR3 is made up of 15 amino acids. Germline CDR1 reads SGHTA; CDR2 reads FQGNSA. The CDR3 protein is CASTPKPRGLTEAFF. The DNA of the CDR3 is TGTGCCAGCACTCCCAAACCGCGGGGCCTCACTGAAGCTTTCTTT.

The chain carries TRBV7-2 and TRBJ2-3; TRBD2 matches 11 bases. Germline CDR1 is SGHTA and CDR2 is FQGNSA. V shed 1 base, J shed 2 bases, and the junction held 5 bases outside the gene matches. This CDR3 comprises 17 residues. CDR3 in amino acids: CASSLVRLAGNTDTQYF. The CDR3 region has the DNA TGTGCCAGCAGCTTAGTTCGACTAGCGGGGAACACAGATACGCAGTATTTT.

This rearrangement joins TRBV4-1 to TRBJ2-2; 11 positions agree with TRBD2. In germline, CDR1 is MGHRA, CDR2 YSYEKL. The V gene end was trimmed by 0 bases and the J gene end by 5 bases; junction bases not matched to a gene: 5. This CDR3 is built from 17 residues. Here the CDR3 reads CASSQDRLAGQTGELFF. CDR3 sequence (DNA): TGCGCCAGCAGCCAAGATCGACTAGCGGGACAAACCGGGGAGCTGTTTTTT.

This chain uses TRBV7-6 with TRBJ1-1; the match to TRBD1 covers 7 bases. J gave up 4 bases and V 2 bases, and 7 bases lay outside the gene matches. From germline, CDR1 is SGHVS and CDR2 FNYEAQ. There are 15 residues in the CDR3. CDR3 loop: CASSLLQGGGTEAFF. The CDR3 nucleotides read TGTGCCAGCAGCTTACTCCAGGGGGGGGGCACTGAAGCTTTCTTT.

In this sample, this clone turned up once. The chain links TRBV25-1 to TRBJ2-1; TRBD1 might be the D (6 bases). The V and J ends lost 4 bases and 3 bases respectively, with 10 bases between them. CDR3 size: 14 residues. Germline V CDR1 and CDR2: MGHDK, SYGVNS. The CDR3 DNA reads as TGTGCCAGCAGTGCCACAGGGCGCTACAATGAGCAGTTCTTC. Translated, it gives CASSATGRYNEQFF.

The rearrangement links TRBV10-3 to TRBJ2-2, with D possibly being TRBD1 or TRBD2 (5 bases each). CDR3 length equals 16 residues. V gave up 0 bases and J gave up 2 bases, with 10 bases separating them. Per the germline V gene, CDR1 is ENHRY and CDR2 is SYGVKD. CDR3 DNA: TGTGCCATCAGTGAGTCAGCAGGGACCAACACCGGGGAGCTGTTTTTT. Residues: CAISESAGTNTGELFF.

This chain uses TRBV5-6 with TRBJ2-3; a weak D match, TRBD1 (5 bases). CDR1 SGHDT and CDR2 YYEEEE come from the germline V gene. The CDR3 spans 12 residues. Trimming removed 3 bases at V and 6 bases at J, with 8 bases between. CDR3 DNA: TGTGCCAGCAGCTCAGGGTTCGATACGCAGTATTTT. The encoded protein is CASSSGFDTQYF.

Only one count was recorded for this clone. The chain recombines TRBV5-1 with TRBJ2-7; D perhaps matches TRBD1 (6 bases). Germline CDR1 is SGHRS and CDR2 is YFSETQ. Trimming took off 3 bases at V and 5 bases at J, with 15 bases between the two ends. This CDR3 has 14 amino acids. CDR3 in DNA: TGCGCCAGCAGCTGGGGGCCCCAGAGCGACGAGCAGTACTTC. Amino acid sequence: CASSWGPQSDEQYF. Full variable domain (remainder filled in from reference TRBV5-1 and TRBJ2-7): KAGVTQTPRYLIKTRGQQVTLSCSPISGHRSVSWYQQTPGQGLQFLFEYFSETQRNKGNFPGRFSGRQFSNSRSEMNVSTLELGDSALYLCASSWGPQSDEQYFGPGTRLTVT.

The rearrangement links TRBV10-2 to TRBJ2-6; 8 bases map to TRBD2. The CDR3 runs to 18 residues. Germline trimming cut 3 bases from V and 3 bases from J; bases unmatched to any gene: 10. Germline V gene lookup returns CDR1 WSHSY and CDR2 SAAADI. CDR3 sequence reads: CASSDRGGPGSGANVLTF. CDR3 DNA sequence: TGCGCCAGCAGTGACCGGGGGGGCCCGGGGAGTGGGGCCAACGTCCTGACTTTC.

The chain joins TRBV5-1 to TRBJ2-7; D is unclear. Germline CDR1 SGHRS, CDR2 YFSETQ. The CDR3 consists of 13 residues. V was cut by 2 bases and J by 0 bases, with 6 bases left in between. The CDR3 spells CASSFDNSYEQYF. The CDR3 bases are TGCGCCAGCAGCTTCGACAACTCCTACGAGCAGTACTTC.

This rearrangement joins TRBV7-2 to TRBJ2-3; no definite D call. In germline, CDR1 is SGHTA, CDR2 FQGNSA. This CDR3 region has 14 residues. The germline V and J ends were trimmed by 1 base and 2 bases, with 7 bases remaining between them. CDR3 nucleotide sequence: TGTGCCAGCAGCTTAGGACTGCCCACAGATACGCAGTATTTT. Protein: CASSLGLPTDTQYF.

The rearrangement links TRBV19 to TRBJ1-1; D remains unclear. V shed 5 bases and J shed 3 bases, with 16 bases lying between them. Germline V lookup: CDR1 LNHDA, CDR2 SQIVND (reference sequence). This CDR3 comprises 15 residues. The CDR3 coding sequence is TGTGCCAGTAGTCTACAAATCTGGAGGGACACTGAAGCTTTCTTT. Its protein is CASSLQIWRDTEAFF. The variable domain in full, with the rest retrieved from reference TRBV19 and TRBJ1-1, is DGGITQSPKYLFRKEGQNVTLSCEQNLNHDAMYWYRQDPGQGLRLIYYSQIVNDFQKGDIAEGYSVSREKKESFPLTVTSAQKNPTAFYLCASSLQIWRDTEAFFGQGTRLTVV.

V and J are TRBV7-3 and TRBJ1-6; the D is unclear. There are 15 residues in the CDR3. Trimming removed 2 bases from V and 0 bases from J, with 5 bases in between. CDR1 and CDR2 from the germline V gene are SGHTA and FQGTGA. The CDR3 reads CASSLYRSYNSPLHF. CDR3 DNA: TGTGCCAGCAGCTTATATCGCTCCTATAATTCACCCCTCCACTTT.

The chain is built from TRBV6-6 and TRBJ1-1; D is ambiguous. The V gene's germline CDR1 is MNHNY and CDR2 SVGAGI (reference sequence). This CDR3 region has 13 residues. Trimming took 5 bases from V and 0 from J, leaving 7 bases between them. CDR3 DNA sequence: TGTGCCAGCAGTCAGACCCTGAACACTGAAGCTTTCTTT. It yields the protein CASSQTLNTEAFF.

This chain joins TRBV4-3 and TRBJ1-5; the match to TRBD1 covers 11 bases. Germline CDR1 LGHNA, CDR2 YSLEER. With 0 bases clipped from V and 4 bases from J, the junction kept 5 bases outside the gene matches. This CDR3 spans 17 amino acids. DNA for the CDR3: TGCGCCAGCAGCCAAGATAGGACAGGGGGCCTTAATCAGCCCCAGCATTTT. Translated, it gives CASSQDRTGGLNQPQHF.

CDR3 nucleotide sequence: TGCGCCAGCAGCCAAACCATGAACACTGAAGCTTTCTTT. This codes for CASSQTMNTEAFF. The J gene is TRBJ1-1, the V gene TRBV4-3, with unresolved D. Trimming removed 2 bases at V and 0 bases at J, with 4 bases between. Germline V gene data show CDR1 as LGHNA and CDR2 as YSLEER. The CDR3 is 13 amino acids.

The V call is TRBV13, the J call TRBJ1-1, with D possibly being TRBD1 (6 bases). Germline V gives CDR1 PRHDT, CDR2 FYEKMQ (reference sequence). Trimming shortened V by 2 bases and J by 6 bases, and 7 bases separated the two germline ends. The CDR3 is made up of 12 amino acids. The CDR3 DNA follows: TGTGCCAGCAGCTTACAGGGGTCTGAAGCTTTCTTT. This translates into CASSLQGSEAFF.

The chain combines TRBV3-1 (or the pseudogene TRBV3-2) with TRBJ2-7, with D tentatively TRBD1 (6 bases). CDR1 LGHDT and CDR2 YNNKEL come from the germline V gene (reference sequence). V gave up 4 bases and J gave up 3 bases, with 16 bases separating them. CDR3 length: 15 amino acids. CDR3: CASSPRQGLSYEQYF. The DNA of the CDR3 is TGTGCCAGCAGCCCTCGGCAGGGGCTTAGCTACGAGCAGTACTTC.